These 19 T cell receptor beta chains came from one sample sequenced in a study of blood T cell repertoires in COVID-19 (dated by TCRdb to about 2020). The library relied on the immunoSEQ multiplex PCR assay. TCRdb re-hosts the immuneACCESS table, in-frame sequences only. Its copies lack some clones; in the studies checked, an unresolved V gene accounts for under half of them, and the cause for the rest is not known. The sample data list 21,000 or so clones, and roughly 90% of these were observed just once. The ten biggest clones cover about 18% of the sample. The sequenced sample consisted of peripheral blood. The source is a human donor in a cohort sampled during active COVID-19.

The V call is TRBV6-1, the J call TRBJ2-5; the D is unclear. CDR1 and CDR2 from the germline V gene are MNHNS and SASEGT. Between the trimmed V and J ends, which lost 1 base and 5 bases, there was a span of 11 bases. The CDR3 runs 14 residues. The CDR3 DNA reads TGTGCCAGCAGTGAAGGATCTAGATGGGAGACCCAGTACTTC. Translating it yields CASSEGSRWETQYF.

The chain combines TRBV3-1 (or the pseudogene TRBV3-2) with TRBJ2-1; 9 bases fit TRBD2. The CDR3 has 15 residues. The V gene's germline CDR1 is LGHDT and CDR2 YNNKEL (reference sequence). Trimming cost V 4 bases and J 6 bases; bases outside gene matches: 7. This CDR3 is CASSRGASGTNEQFF. The CDR3 DNA is TGTGCCAGCAGCCGGGGCGCTAGCGGGACCAATGAGCAGTTCTTC.

The chain carries TRBV4-1 and TRBJ2-7, with 11 bases fitting TRBD1. This CDR3 comprises 15 residues. V lost 5 bases, J lost 5 bases, and 8 bases stayed unmatched. Germline assignment: CDR1 MGHRA and CDR2 YSYEKL. CDR3 DNA sequence: TGCGCCAGCAGCGGAAGGACAGGGGGCTTCAACGAGCAGTACTTC. Protein sequence: CASSGRTGGFNEQYF.

The chain is built from TRBV11-3 and TRBJ2-3, with 9 bases identical to TRBD1. Germline CDR1 SGHNT, CDR2 YENEEA. V lost 0 bases and J lost 6; bases outside the gene matches: 4. The CDR3 length is 15 residues. The CDR3 loop is CASSLDQDRGDTQYF. CDR3 nucleotide sequence: TGTGCCAGCAGCTTAGATCAGGACAGGGGTGATACGCAGTATTTT.

The chain carries TRBV7-6 and TRBJ2-2; 9 bases agree with TRBD2. The germline V gene has CDR1 SGHVS and CDR2 FNYEAQ. V dropped 1 base and J dropped 11; count of bases not matched to a gene: 14. This CDR3 is built from 17 residues. The CDR3 coding sequence is TGTGCCAGCAGCTTAGGGTCTAGCGGGGTCCTATTGAGAGAGCTGTTTTTT. Amino acid sequence: CASSLGSSGVLLRELFF.

This rearrangement joins TRBV19 to TRBJ2-5, with 7 bases lining up with TRBD2. Losses at the gene ends were 3 bases for V and 4 bases for J; bases not matched to a gene: 11. CDR3 length: 16 amino acids. Per germline, CDR1 LNHDA and CDR2 SQIVND (reference sequence). The CDR3 reads CASSISRTRSAETQYF. The CDR3, as DNA: TGTGCCAGTAGTATCTCAAGGACTAGGTCGGCAGAGACCCAGTACTTC.

The gene calls are TRBV19 and TRBJ1-2; TRBD1 agrees at 11 bases. CDR1 is LNHDA and CDR2 is SQIVND in the germline V gene (reference sequence). The V segment lost 5 bases and the J segment 8 bases; nucleotides outside the gene matches: 10. The length of the CDR3 is 15 residues. CDR3 sequence: CASSVSGTGGYGYTF. CDR3 DNA sequence: TGTGCCAGTAGTGTGTCCGGGACAGGGGGATACGGCTACACCTTC.

V and J are TRBV6-5 and TRBJ2-1, with 10 positions matching TRBD2. The CDR3 has 14 residues. V shed 7 bases and J 6 bases; nucleotides not matched to a gene: 6. Per the germline V gene, CDR1 is MNHEY and CDR2 is SVGAGI. CDR3 nucleotides: TGTGCCAGCACGCCCAGCGGGGGGGCCAATGAGCAGTTCTTC. Its protein product is CASTPSGGANEQFF.

This sequence joins TRBV24-1 and TRBJ1-2; no firm D call. Germline V CDR1 and CDR2: KGHDR, SFDVKD. CDR3 size: 15 residues. Trimming shortened V by 0 bases and J by 0 bases, and 7 bases separated the two germline ends. The CDR3 here is CATSDLRRSNYGYTF. In DNA form, the CDR3 reads TGTGCCACCAGTGATTTGCGTAGATCTAACTATGGCTACACCTTC.

V usage is TRBV5-6 and J usage is TRBJ2-1; D gene unclear. Germline CDR1 is SGHDT and CDR2 is YYEEEE. This CDR3 has 12 amino acids. Trimming removed 2 bases at V and 6 bases at J, with 6 bases between. The CDR3 spells CASSFSSNEQFF. CDR3 bases: TGTGCCAGCAGCTTTTCGAGCAATGAGCAGTTCTTC.

The chain has TRBV29-1 and TRBJ2-7; unclear D gene. Between the trimmed V and J ends, which lost 6 bases and 2 bases, there was a span of 14 bases. Germline loops: CDR1 SQVTM, CDR2 ANQGSEA. The CDR3 runs 13 residues. Here the CDR3 reads CSVRGTVTYEQYF. CDR3 bases: TGCAGCGTGAGAGGAACCGTCACCTACGAGCAGTACTTC.

This sequence joins TRBV11-2 and TRBJ2-5; TRBD2 matches at 8 bases. The CDR3 sequence is 15 residues long. Germline CDR1 reads SGHAT; CDR2 reads FQNNGV. With 5 bases clipped from V and 3 bases from J, the junction kept 8 bases outside the gene matches. The CDR3 DNA follows: TGTGCCAGCAGCCCCGAGCGGGGGTGGGAAGAGACCCAGTACTTC. Its protein is CASSPERGWEETQYF.

This CDR3 reads CASSLYGYEQYF. CDR3 in DNA: TGTGCCAGCAGCTTATACGGCTACGAGCAGTACTTC. The chain recombines TRBV11-2 with TRBJ2-7; D unresolved. Deletions cut 2 bases from V and 3 bases from J, with 5 bases between. Germline CDR1 SGHAT, CDR2 FQNNGV. CDR3 size: 12 residues.

The sample holds one count of this clone. The V gene is TRBV6-2 or TRBV6-3, the J gene TRBJ1-2; TRBD1 might be the D (6 bases). The CDR3 loop spans 14 amino acids. The V gene lost 6 bases and the J gene lost 5 bases, with 16 bases spanning the gap. Per the germline V gene, CDR1 is MNHEY and CDR2 is SVGEGT. CDR3 amino acids: CASSSRGFIYGYTF. The CDR3 bases are TGTGCCAGCAGCTCCAGGGGATTCATTTATGGCTACACCTTC.

The gene calls are TRBV2 and TRBJ2-6; 9 nucleotides match TRBD1. CDR3 length: 17 amino acids. Germline CDR1 reads SNHLY; CDR2 reads FYNNEI. The ends lost 7 bases at V and 0 bases at J; junction bases unmatched: 7. DNA for the CDR3: TGTGCCAGCATGAGGGACAGGGTGAACTCTGGGGCCAACGTCCTGACTTTC. This codes for CASMRDRVNSGANVLTF. Full variable domain (remainder filled in from reference TRBV2 and TRBJ2-6): EPEVTQTPSHQVTQMGQEVILRCVPISNHLYFYWYRQILGQKVEFLVSFYNNEISEKSEIFDDQFSVERPDGSNFTLKIRSTKLEDSAMYFCASMRDRVNSGANVLTFGAGSRLTVL.

The table lists this clone with a count of one. The V gene is TRBV2, the J gene TRBJ2-7, with D possibly being TRBD1 (5 bases). The CDR3 runs 13 residues. The germline gives CDR1 SNHLY, CDR2 FYNNEI. The V and J ends lost 5 bases and 2 bases respectively, with 10 bases between them. The CDR3 loop reads CASSRQSAYEQYF. Here the CDR3 DNA reads TGTGCCAGCAGTCGACAGAGTGCCTACGAGCAGTACTTC.

This sequence joins TRBV7-9 and TRBJ2-5; D may be TRBD1 (5 bases). V was pared by 1 base and J by 3 bases, with 12 bases between. Germline lookup yields CDR1 SEHNR and CDR2 FQNEAQ (reference sequence). This CDR3 has 15 amino acids. In nucleotides, the CDR3 is TGTGCCAGCAGCTTAGGCCTAGGGGCTAAAGAGACCCAGTACTTC. It yields the protein CASSLGLGAKETQYF.

The chain is built from TRBV29-1 and TRBJ2-2, with 7 nucleotides matching TRBD1. The CDR3 runs 12 residues. Per the germline V gene, CDR1 is SQVTM and CDR2 is ANQGSEA. J lost 7 bases, V lost 6 bases, and 5 bases had no gene match. The CDR3 here is CSVRTGDGELFF. CDR3 nucleotides: TGCAGCGTCCGCACAGGGGACGGGGAGCTGTTTTTT.

Written as DNA, the CDR3 is TGTGCCAGCAGCTTAGGCAGCTATGGCTACACCTTC. It codes for CASSLGSYGYTF. The J gene is TRBJ1-2, the V gene TRBV11-2; D is ambiguous. This CDR3 comprises 12 residues. Trimming shortened V by 1 base and J by 4 bases, and 4 bases separated the two germline ends. Germline V lookup: CDR1 SGHAT, CDR2 FQNNGV.